These T cell receptor beta chains were read from a single sample in a study of shared clonotypes between healthy human individuals. Generated by immunoSEQ multiplex PCR, the TCRdb table keeps only in-frame clones and is missing some. The sample lists about 2 million clones, 85% to 95% seen once, with 0.85% to 1.3% in the top ten. Sequences were obtained from naive CD8+ T cells sorted from blood. The source of these receptors is a man younger than 35 in good health. CDR3s leave out the opening cysteine and the closing phenylalanine or tryptophan. Size is stated for part of the rows, as once, few or many counts, or as a class when the clone is expanded.

>TRBV5-1|TRBJ2-7|.
ASSLNSGEQY
>TRBV2|TRBJ2-1|.
ASRHYRDEQF
>TRBV7-9|TRBJ1-2|.
ASSVDKYGYT
>TRBV28|TRBJ1-4|.
ASSFRGEKLF
>TRBV6-6|TRBJ2-7|.
ASSTDPYEQY
>TRBV6-1|TRBJ1-6|.
ASSEGTATFSYNSPLH
>TRBV11-2|TRBJ2-7|.
ASSPTSYEQY
>TRBV19|TRBJ2-7|.
ASSQGGGDPYEQY
>TRBV7-9|TRBJ2-7|.
ASSVLAGVYEQY
>TRBV7-9|TRBJ1-5|.
ASSSDLQTGRGNQPQH
>TRBV6-5|TRBJ2-5|.
ASSYAPNGASQY
>TRBV5-1|TRBJ2-7|once
ASSLQLSYEQY
>TRBV18|TRBJ1-1|once
AAQQNGGTEAF
>TRBV19|TRBJ1-1|.
ASSSGGRGEDMNTEAF
>TRBV9|TRBJ2-7|once
ASSVVGSSYEQY
>TRBV5-6|TRBJ1-1|.
ASSLAWQGTGTEAF
>TRBV13|TRBJ2-1|.
ASSLVREGSYNEQF
>TRBV5-6|TRBJ2-7|once
ASSSETSAPYEQY
>TRBV28|TRBJ2-3|once
ASKADSSTDTQY
>TRBV4-1|TRBJ1-1|.
ASIPVGGRGNTEAF
>TRBV5-4|TRBJ2-1|.
ASTGLAVNEQF
>TRBV6-6|TRBJ2-5|once
ASSGLAGDETQY
>TRBV7-2|TRBJ2-3|.
ASSLDLSGLAGADTQY
>TRBV4-1|TRBJ1-1|.
ASSQEAGVNTEAF
>TRBV5-4|TRBJ2-7|.
ASSLSPASSYEQY
>TRBV11-2|TRBJ1-5|.
ASSPHPGQANQPQH
>TRBV29-1|TRBJ2-7|.
SVEDPSGNEQY
>TRBV11-2|TRBJ2-3|.
ASSLDPKEGYTDTQY
>TRBV5-1|TRBJ2-1|once
ASSSAGTLTYNEQF
>TRBV2|TRBJ1-2|.
ASSDLIGREPYGYT
>TRBV7-2|TRBJ2-3|.
ASSLLADTQY
>TRBV5-6|TRBJ2-2|.
ASSPTGSLTTGELF
>TRBV7-7|TRBJ2-7|once
ASSPGLSYEQY
>TRBV27|TRBJ2-7|.
ASRELAGGSYEQY
>TRBV11-1|TRBJ2-7|once
ASSLSRPYEQY
>TRBV6-5|TRBJ2-2|.
ASSSTGGDSTGELF
>TRBV4-1|TRBJ1-1|once
ASSKVGTEAF
>TRBV7-9|TRBJ2-1|.
ASSFTPSSYNEQF
>TRBV27|TRBJ1-4|.
ASRAGTGGEEEKLF
>TRBV6-5|TRBJ2-7|.
ASSYDRDTYEQY
>TRBV11-2|TRBJ2-7|.
ASSLEAGDDSYEQY
>TRBV9|TRBJ2-7|once
ASSVDAGVFDEQY
>TRBV19|TRBJ2-7|.
ASSPRQGLSYEQY
>TRBV28|TRBJ1-6|once
ASSLEGVDFSYNSPLH
>TRBV30|TRBJ1-1|.
AFTDRDTEAF
>TRBV4-1|TRBJ2-5|.
ASSQDSSGQWQETQY
>TRBV27|TRBJ2-7|.
ASAVSERDPYEQY
>TRBV27|TRBJ2-5|.
ASSLSSGGETQY